The 25 T cell receptor beta chains listed next were all sequenced from one sample in a study of cytomegalovirus exposure and HLA in healthy donors (dated 2017 in TCRdb). To prepare the library, the immunoSEQ multiplex PCR assay was applied. A mixture of 60 forward primers for TCR Vbeta segments and 13 reverse primers for TCR Jbeta segments was used in the multiplex PCR. TCRdb mirrors the immuneACCESS table, restricted to in-frame sequences. Some clones are absent from its copies; in checked studies, under half trace to an unresolved V gene, and the reason for the others is unknown. For this sample the table gives roughly 200,000 clones, of which around 77% were detected only once. Together, the top ten hold about 2.8% of the sample. The sequenced material came from PBMCs. The origin of the receptors is a woman aged 25 to 39 in good health and CMV-seronegative.

The J gene is TRBJ1-2, the V gene TRBV5-5; no firm D call. The CDR3 extends over 12 amino acids. Looked up from germline, CDR1 is SGHKS and CDR2 is YYEKEE (reference sequence). The V gene lost 4 bases and the J gene lost 8 bases, with 12 bases spanning the gap. For the CDR3, the DNA is TGTGCCAGCAGCCCTCAGACAATGGGCTACACCTTC. Translation: CASSPQTMGYTF.

The chain couples TRBV7-2 to TRBJ1-2; 11 nucleotides align to TRBD1. The CDR3 spans 15 residues. Germline V gene sequence: CDR1 SGHTA, CDR2 FQGNSA. V trimming: 3 bases; J trimming: 4 bases; junction bases outside the gene matches: 4. DNA for the CDR3: TGTGCCAGCAGCTTGGACAGGGGGCTTAGCTATGGCTACACCTTC. Its protein product is CASSLDRGLSYGYTF.

V and J are TRBV5-1 and TRBJ2-3; D perhaps matches TRBD2 (5 bases). The V end lost 4 bases, the J end lost 0 bases, and 15 bases lay between the germline ends. The CDR3 runs 16 residues. Germline CDR1 SGHRS, CDR2 YFSETQ. CDR3 in amino acids: CASSSGLAPSTDTQYF. Here the CDR3 DNA reads TGCGCCAGCAGCAGCGGTTTAGCGCCTAGCACAGATACGCAGTATTTT. Full variable domain (remainder filled in from reference TRBV5-1 and TRBJ2-3): KAGVTQTPRYLIKTRGQQVTLSCSPISGHRSVSWYQQTPGQGLQFLFEYFSETQRNKGNFPGRFSGRQFSNSRSEMNVSTLELGDSALYLCASSSGLAPSTDTQYFGPGTRLTVL.

The chain employs TRBV16 and TRBJ2-5; D possibly corresponds to TRBD2 (6 bases). Germline V gene sequence: CDR1 KGHSY, CDR2 FQNENV. This CDR3 is 15 amino acids long. Trimming cost V 1 base and J 5 bases, with 14 bases left between them. The DNA for the CDR3 is TGTGCCAGCAGCCAATTCGGGGGATTGGGGGAGACCCAGTACTTC. Its protein product is CASSQFGGLGETQYF.

V is TRBV6-4 and J is TRBJ2-3, with TRBD2 matching over 11 bases. The trim removed 5 bases at V and 2 bases at J, leaving 6 bases unmatched. CDR1 and CDR2 (germline): MRHNA, SNTAGT. This CDR3 has 16 residues. The CDR3 DNA is TGTGCCAGCAGTCGTCCACTAGCGGGGGACACAGATACGCAGTATTTT. It is translated as CASSRPLAGDTDTQYF.

The chain recombines TRBV27 with TRBJ1-4, with 7 nucleotides matching TRBD1. The germline V gene encodes CDR1 MNHEY and CDR2 SMNVEV (reference sequence). Trimming took 4 bases from V and 8 from J; bases not matched to a gene: 16. CDR3 length: 17 residues. CDR3 region: CASSSRARQGPKEKLFF. CDR3 DNA: TGTGCCAGCAGTTCACGCGCGAGACAGGGTCCAAAGGAAAAACTGTTTTTT.

The chain carries TRBV2 and TRBJ2-5; D is unresolved. The germline CDR1 and CDR2 sequences are SNHLY and FYNNEI. V lost 1 base and J 5 bases, leaving 8 bases between the germline ends. This CDR3 is 13 amino acids long. In DNA, the CDR3 is TGTGCCAGCAGTGAAGGATACGGGGAGACCCAGTACTTC. Its translation: CASSEGYGETQYF.

The V gene is TRBV30, the J gene TRBJ2-7; a weak D match, TRBD2 (6 bases). CDR3 length equals 13 residues. Trimming removed 3 bases from V and 2 bases from J, with 11 bases in between. CDR1 is GTSNPN and CDR2 is SVGIG in the germline V gene (reference sequence). The CDR3 DNA reads TGTGCCTGGAGCGGGGAGGAGCCCTACGAGCAGTACTTC. This translates into CAWSGEEPYEQYF.

This clone was detected only a few times. V is TRBV7-9 and J is TRBJ2-5, with 13 bases lining up with TRBD2. The CDR3 has 15 residues. J gave up 4 bases and V 3 bases, and 2 bases lay outside the gene matches. Germline CDR1 and CDR2: SEHNR and FQNEAQ (reference sequence). CDR3 sequence: CASSFWTSGGETQYF. The CDR3 DNA sequence: TGTGCCAGCAGCTTCTGGACTAGCGGGGGAGAGACCCAGTACTTC.

The chain links TRBV5-6 to TRBJ1-1, with TRBD1 identical over 7 bases. Germline V gene sequence: CDR1 SGHDT, CDR2 YYEEEE. This CDR3 has 15 amino acids. V gave up 4 bases and J gave up 1 base; unmatched junction bases: 7. This CDR3 reads CASSPLQGRNTEAFF. Written as DNA, the CDR3 is TGTGCCAGCAGCCCCTTACAGGGGAGGAACACTGAAGCTTTCTTT. The complete variable domain, with remaining parts taken from reference TRBV5-6 and TRBJ1-1, reads DAGVTQSPTHLIKTRGQQVTLRCSPKSGHDTVSWYQQALGQGPQFIFQYYEEEERQRGNFPDRFSGHQFPNYSSELNVNALLLGDSALYLCASSPLQGRNTEAFFGQGTRLTVV.

This clone appeared a single time. The chain has TRBV5-1 and TRBJ1-4; 7 bases align to TRBD1. This CDR3 has 17 residues. In germline, CDR1 is SGHRS, CDR2 YFSETQ. The V gene end was trimmed by 0 bases and the J gene end by 5 bases; junction bases not matched to a gene: 10. This CDR3 is CASSLAPTGPSNEKLFF. Here the CDR3 DNA reads TGCGCCAGCAGCTTGGCCCCGACAGGGCCATCGAATGAAAAACTGTTTTTT.

CDR3 in DNA: TGTGCCAGCAGTGAACTGGGCGGGAGGGTTGCAGATACGCAGTATTTT. It is translated as CASSELGGRVADTQYF. The chain links TRBV2 to TRBJ2-3, with TRBD2 identical over 9 bases. The J segment lost 4 bases and the V segment lost 2 bases, leaving 7 bases of the junction unmatched. The CDR3 sequence is 16 residues long. Germline CDR1 is SNHLY and CDR2 is FYNNEI.

The chain links TRBV5-1 to TRBJ2-1; D is perhaps TRBD1 (6 bases). V was shortened by 4 bases and J by 0 bases, with 11 bases between the two germline ends. The CDR3 sequence is 15 residues long. CDR1 and CDR2 from the germline V gene are SGHRS and YFSETQ. CDR3 in DNA: TGCGCCAGCAGCCAAGGACAGACCTCCTACAATGAGCAGTTCTTC. Its translation is CASSQGQTSYNEQFF.

This chain uses TRBV7-8 with TRBJ1-2, with 7 bases matching TRBD1. The germline CDR1 and CDR2 sequences are SGHVS and FQNEAQ. The CDR3 is 14 amino acids. The trim removed 5 bases at V and 8 bases at J, leaving 11 bases unmatched. The CDR3 nucleotides are TGTGCCAGCAGCCACAATAACAGGGGTGGCGGCTACACCTTC. Its translation: CASSHNNRGGGYTF.

V is TRBV10-3 and J is TRBJ1-5; TRBD1 matches 7 bases. Trimming took 2 bases from V and 8 from J; bases not matched to a gene: 9. CDR3 length equals 15 residues. CDR1 and CDR2 from the germline V gene are ENHRY and SYGVKD. CDR3 sequence (DNA): TGTGCCATCAGTGAGGAGGCCAGGGGGAAAGAGCCCCAGCATTTT. Translated: CAISEEARGKEPQHF.

This clone was seen only a few times. V gene TRBV5-6 combines with J gene TRBJ2-7; 7 bases map to TRBD1. With 0 bases clipped from V and 8 bases from J, the junction kept 5 bases outside the gene matches. The CDR3 extends over 13 amino acids. Per the germline V gene, CDR1 is SGHDT and CDR2 is YYEEEE. CDR3 DNA sequence: TGTGCCAGCAGCTTGGCGGACAGGACAAAGCAGTACTTC. Its protein is CASSLADRTKQYF.

The chain couples TRBV5-1 to TRBJ1-1, with a tentative D call TRBD1 (5 bases). CDR1 and CDR2 (germline): SGHRS, YFSETQ. The CDR3 runs to 14 residues. Trimming cost V 0 bases and J 6 bases, with 12 bases left between them. CDR3 bases: TGCGCCAGCAGCTTGGCCTCTCCGGGGGCTGAAGCTTTCTTT. Protein sequence: CASSLASPGAEAFF.

V is TRBV27 and J is TRBJ2-5; 9 nucleotides align to TRBD1. Germline trimming cut 2 bases from V and 3 bases from J; bases unmatched to any gene: 10. Germline CDR1 is MNHEY and CDR2 is SMNVEV (reference sequence). The CDR3 is 17 amino acids. CDR3 amino acids: CASSLVGTGLPKETQYF. The CDR3 DNA reads as TGTGCCAGCAGTTTAGTCGGGACAGGGCTCCCCAAAGAGACCCAGTACTTC.

On this clone itself: One junction end does not reproduce the germline sequence, and a read error may be involved. The CDR3 DNA is TGTTCCAGCAGCTTTTGGGACAGAATCAATTCACCCCTCCACTTT. Protein sequence: CSSSFWDRINSPLHF. The chain recombines TRBV7-9 with TRBJ1-6; TRBD1 matches 7 bases. The CDR3 loop spans 15 amino acids. Germline V CDR1 and CDR2: SEHNR, FQNEAQ (reference sequence).

J is TRBJ1-4 and V is TRBV27, with TRBD1 matching 9 bases. The CDR3 runs to 15 residues. Germline V CDR1 and CDR2: MNHEY, SMNVEV (reference sequence). Unmatched junction bases numbered 6, after V lost 6 bases and J lost 4 bases. Written as DNA, the CDR3 is TGTGCCAGCAGCTTCGTGGGACAGGGTAATGAAAAACTGTTTTTT. Its translation is CASSFVGQGNEKLFF.

The chain uses TRBV7-2 and TRBJ1-2; possibly TRBD1 for D (6 bases). The CDR3 is made up of 13 amino acids. V lost 5 bases, J lost 6 bases, and 13 bases lay in between. Germline CDR1 is SGHTA and CDR2 is FQGNSA. The CDR3 here is CASSRRGGHGYTF. CDR3 sequence (DNA): TGTGCCAGCAGCCGCCGAGGGGGACATGGCTACACCTTC. Full variable domain (remainder filled in from reference TRBV7-2 and TRBJ1-2): GAGVSQSPSNKVTEKGKDVELRCDPISGHTALYWYRQSLGQGLEFLIYFQGNSAPDKSGLPSDRFSAERTGGSVSTLTIQRTQQEDSAVYLCASSRRGGHGYTFGSGTRLTVV.

This clone has only one observation. This chain connects TRBV7-9 to TRBJ1-1; possible D gene TRBD1, 5 bases. This CDR3 spans 14 amino acids. CDR1 and CDR2 (germline): SEHNR, FQNEAQ (reference sequence). V lost 5 bases to trimming and J lost 4 bases, with 14 bases between them. The CDR3 loop is CASSRLGGGTEAFF. The CDR3 nucleotides are TGTGCCAGCAGCAGGCTCGGGGGTGGCACTGAAGCTTTCTTT.

The rearrangement uses TRBV7-6 and TRBJ2-7; 16 bases match TRBD2. V dropped 4 bases and J dropped 7; count of bases not matched to a gene: 10. CDR3 length equals 17 residues. The germline CDR1 and CDR2 sequences are SGHVS and FNYEAQ. The CDR3 DNA is TGTGCCAGCAGCTCTCCGGGACTAGCGGGGGGGGGAGGGGAGCAGTACTTC. Its protein is CASSSPGLAGGGGEQYF.

The table lists this clone with a count of one. This sequence joins TRBV15 and TRBJ2-7; 13 bases agree with TRBD2. Germline CDR1 and CDR2: LNHNV and YYDKDF (reference sequence). CDR3 length: 18 amino acids. V shed 0 bases, J shed 4 bases, and the junction held 9 bases outside the gene matches. The CDR3 DNA follows: TGTGCCACCAGCAGAGAACCGGTCGGACTAGCGGGAGATTACGAGCAGTACTTC. Its translation: CATSREPVGLAGDYEQYF.

The chain joins TRBV2 to TRBJ2-5; TRBD2 agrees at 14 bases. Germline V gene data show CDR1 as SNHLY and CDR2 as FYNNEI. The V and J ends lost 5 bases and 6 bases, in that order; junction bases with no gene match: 11. This CDR3 is 17 amino acids long. DNA for the CDR3: TGTGCCAGCAGTACCTGGACTAGCGGGGGGAGTCGGCAGACCCAGTACTTC. This translates into CASSTWTSGGSRQTQYF. Variable domain in full (rest from reference TRBV2 and TRBJ2-5): EPEVTQTPSHQVTQMGQEVILRCVPISNHLYFYWYRQILGQKVEFLVSFYNNEISEKSEIFDDQFSVERPDGSNFTLKIRSTKLEDSAMYFCASSTWTSGGSRQTQYFGPGTRLLVL.